The next 9 T cell receptor beta chains were all read from a single sample in a study of blood T cell repertoires in COVID-19. Profiling relied on immunoSEQ multiplex PCR, and the TCRdb table lists in-frame clones only, not all of them. The sample yields 200,000 to 250,000 clones, 89% seen once. Sequenced sample: peripheral blood. The receptors were gathered from a woman between 40 and 55 years old with acute or convalescent COVID-19.

This clone has more than one count but fewer than ten. The V call is TRBV28, the J call TRBJ1-6; D gene uncertain. Per the germline V gene, CDR1 is MDHEN and CDR2 is SYDVKM. The CDR3 length is 16 residues. The V gene lost 3 bases and the J gene lost 0 bases, with 9 bases spanning the gap. The CDR3 bases are TGTGCCAGCAGTTTCGAGTTCCTCTCCTATAATTCACCCCTCCACTTT. It codes for CASSFEFLSYNSPLHF.

This rearrangement joins TRBV11-2 to TRBJ2-1, with D perhaps matching TRBD1 (5 bases). The germline gives CDR1 SGHAT, CDR2 FQNNGV. The CDR3 loop spans 14 amino acids. Trimming took off 4 bases at V and 10 bases at J, with 17 bases between the two ends. CDR3 region: CASSSSNRDREQFF. In nucleotides, the CDR3 is TGTGCCAGCAGCTCCAGTAATAGAGACAGAGAGCAGTTCTTC.

V usage is TRBV18 and J usage is TRBJ1-3; D unresolved. CDR3 length equals 17 residues. V dropped 0 bases and J dropped 2 bases, with 14 bases sitting between them. Germline V CDR1 and CDR2: KGHSH, LQKENI. The CDR3 region is CASSPPTRTEAGNTIYF. CDR3 in DNA: TGTGCCAGCTCACCACCGACCCGGACTGAGGCTGGAAACACCATATATTTT.

The rearrangement links TRBV4-1 to TRBJ1-2, with D possibly being TRBD1 (6 bases). CDR3 length: 11 amino acids. CDR1 is MGHRA and CDR2 is YSYEKL in the germline V gene. Between the trimmed V and J ends, which lost 0 bases and 14 bases, there was a span of 10 bases. The CDR3 loop is CASSQDEQGTF. In nucleotides, the CDR3 is TGCGCCAGCAGCCAAGATGAACAGGGTACCTTC.

The chain has TRBV28 and TRBJ2-7, with TRBD1 matching over 8 bases. V dropped 4 bases and J dropped 4; count of bases not matched to a gene: 9. The CDR3 spans 15 residues. Per germline, CDR1 MDHEN and CDR2 SYDVKM. CDR3 in amino acids: CASSSQGALGYEQYV. CDR3 nucleotide sequence: TGTGCCAGCAGTTCCCAGGGGGCCTTGGGGTACGAGCAGTACGTC.

This chain links TRBV30 with TRBJ1-1; possible D gene TRBD1, 6 bases. The V and J ends lost 2 bases and 0 bases respectively, with 13 bases between them. CDR1 and CDR2 (germline): GTSNPN, SVGIG (reference sequence). This CDR3 contains 15 residues. CDR3 DNA: TGTGCCTGGAGTTTCAAAGGGGGAATGAACACTGAAGCTTTCTTT. Protein product: CAWSFKGGMNTEAFF.

The chain uses TRBV30 and TRBJ1-5; maybe TRBD1 (5 bases). V lost 5 bases and J lost 5, with 13 bases in between. This CDR3 comprises 13 residues. Germline V CDR1 and CDR2: GTSNPN, SVGIG (reference sequence). The CDR3 reads CAWDGGGYQPQHF. In nucleotides, the CDR3 is TGTGCCTGGGACGGCGGGGGGTATCAGCCCCAGCATTTT.

CDR3 amino acids: CASSLGFPGGLGEKLFF. DNA for the CDR3: TGTGCCAGCAGCTTAGGGTTCCCAGGGGGCCTGGGGGAAAAACTGTTTTTT. The gene calls are TRBV11-2 and TRBJ1-4; TRBD1 matches at 8 bases. Per germline, CDR1 SGHAT and CDR2 FQNNGV. There are 17 residues in the CDR3. Trimming removed 1 base from V and 8 bases from J; junction bases left unmatched: 12.

The chain carries TRBV27 and TRBJ1-5, with 8 bases aligning to TRBD1. Germline loops: CDR1 MNHEY, CDR2 SMNVEV (reference sequence). J was trimmed by 4 bases and V by 6 bases; bases with no gene match: 5. The CDR3 is 14 residues long. The CDR3 DNA sequence: TGTGCCAGCAGGAGGACAGGGACAAATCAGCCCCAGCATTTT. This codes for CASRRTGTNQPQHF.